This TCR beta chain was found in a study of breast tumors, draining lymph nodes, adjacent tissues. The lymph nodes were axillary draining lymph nodes from breast cancer patients. The germline gives CDR1 SSHAT, CDR2 FNYEAQ (reference sequence). There are 13 residues in the CDR3. Study-level points and caveats: Tumor repertoires ranked between lymph nodes and nontumor tissue in diversity, with V and J gene preferences. Data fit most tumor T cells coming from lymph node, expanding in tumor. Data only fit, rather than demonstrated, lymph node origin of most tumor T cells. Luminal-like breast cancer showed significantly higher tumor–nontumor repertoire similarity than basal-like.

TCRdb itself ran the multiplex PCR reads through MiXCR, one entry per CDR3 protein. Seen here are 170,000 or so distinct CDR3 sequences, about 30% observed once, and the top ten hold about 4.5%. In the case of this clonotype: Antigen specificity is unknown. The junction departs from germline at one end; a sequencing error may be responsible.

The chain is built from TRBV7-7 and TRBJ1-2; 9 bases map to TRBD1. The sample was axillary lymph node tissue. This clonotype originated in a female donor with breast cancer. Some clones in this sample may be carry-over from other donors' samples. In nucleotides, the CDR3 is TGTGCTAGCAGCCAGGGACAGGGCTATGGCTACACCTTC. Protein: CASSQGQGYGYTF.